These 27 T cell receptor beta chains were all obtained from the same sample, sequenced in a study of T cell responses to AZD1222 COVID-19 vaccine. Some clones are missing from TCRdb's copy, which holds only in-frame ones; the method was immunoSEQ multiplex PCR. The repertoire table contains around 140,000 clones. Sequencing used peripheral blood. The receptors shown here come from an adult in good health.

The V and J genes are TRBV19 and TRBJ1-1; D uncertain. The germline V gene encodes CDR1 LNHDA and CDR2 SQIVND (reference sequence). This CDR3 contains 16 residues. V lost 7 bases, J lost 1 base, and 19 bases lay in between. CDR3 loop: CASNKARPAENTEAFF. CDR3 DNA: TGTGCCAGTAATAAGGCCAGGCCGGCGGAGAACACTGAAGCTTTCTTT.

CDR3 sequence: CASRLGSDGYGYTF. The CDR3 DNA sequence: TGTGCCAGCAGACTGGGGTCCGATGGCTATGGCTACACCTTC. The chain carries TRBV27 and TRBJ1-2; no clear D. The ends were cut back, 6 bases at V and 4 bases at J, with 15 bases in the middle. Germline CDR1 is MNHEY and CDR2 is SMNVEV (reference sequence). This CDR3 has 14 amino acids.

The CDR3 DNA sequence: TGCAGCGTAGAGACTGGGGTGAATGGAAACACCATATATTTT. It codes for CSVETGVNGNTIYF. The chain joins TRBV29-1 to TRBJ1-3, with unresolved D. The ends were cut back, 6 bases at V and 3 bases at J, with 15 bases in the middle. This CDR3 is built from 14 residues. Germline lookup yields CDR1 SQVTM and CDR2 ANQGSEA.

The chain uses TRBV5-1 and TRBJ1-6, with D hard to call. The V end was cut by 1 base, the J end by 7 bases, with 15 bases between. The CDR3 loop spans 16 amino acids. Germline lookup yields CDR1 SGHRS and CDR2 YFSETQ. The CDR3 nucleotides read TGCGCCAGCAGCTTGTCTCCGGGAAATGAGAATTCACCCCTCCACTTT. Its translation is CASSLSPGNENSPLHF.

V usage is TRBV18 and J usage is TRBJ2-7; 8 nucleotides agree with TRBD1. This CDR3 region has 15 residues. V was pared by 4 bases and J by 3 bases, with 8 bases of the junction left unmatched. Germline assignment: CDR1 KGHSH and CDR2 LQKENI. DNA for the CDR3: TGTGCCAGCTCACACTCCGGGACAGGATTCTACGAGCAGTACTTC. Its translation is CASSHSGTGFYEQYF.

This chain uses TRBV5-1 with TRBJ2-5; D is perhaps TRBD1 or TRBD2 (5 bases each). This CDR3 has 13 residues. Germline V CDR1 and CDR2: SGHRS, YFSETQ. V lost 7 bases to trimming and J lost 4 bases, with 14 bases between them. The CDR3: CASRRQRGETQYF. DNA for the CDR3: TGCGCCAGCCGGAGGCAGAGGGGAGAGACCCAGTACTTC.

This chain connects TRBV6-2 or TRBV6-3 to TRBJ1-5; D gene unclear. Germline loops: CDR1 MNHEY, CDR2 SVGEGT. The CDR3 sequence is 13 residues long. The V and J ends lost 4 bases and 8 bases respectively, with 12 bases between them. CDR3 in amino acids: CASSSPTGEPQHF. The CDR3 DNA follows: TGTGCCAGCAGTTCCCCGACGGGAGAGCCCCAGCATTTT.

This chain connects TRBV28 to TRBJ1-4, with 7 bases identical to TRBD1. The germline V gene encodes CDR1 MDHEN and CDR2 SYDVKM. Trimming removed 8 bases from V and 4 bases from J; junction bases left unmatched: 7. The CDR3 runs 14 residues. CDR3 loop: CASRRQGDNEKLFF. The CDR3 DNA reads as TGTGCCAGCCGGCGGCAGGGGGATAATGAAAAACTGTTTTTT. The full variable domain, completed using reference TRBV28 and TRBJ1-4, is DVKVTQSSRYLVKRTGEKVFLECVQDMDHENMFWYRQDPGLGLRLIYFSYDVKMKEKGDIPEGYSVSREKKERFSLILESASTNQTSMYLCASRRQGDNEKLFFGSGTQLSVL.

The CDR3 DNA sequence: TGCGCCAGCAGTTCTGGGACTAGCGGCCTTAGGGTAGATACGCAGTATTTT. It specifies CASSSGTSGLRVDTQYF. J is TRBJ2-3 and V is TRBV4-3; TRBD2 aligns across 11 bases. Trimming at V came to 6 bases and at J to 5 bases, leaving 13 bases not matched to a gene. This CDR3 is 17 amino acids long. Germline values: CDR1 LGHNA, CDR2 YSLEER.

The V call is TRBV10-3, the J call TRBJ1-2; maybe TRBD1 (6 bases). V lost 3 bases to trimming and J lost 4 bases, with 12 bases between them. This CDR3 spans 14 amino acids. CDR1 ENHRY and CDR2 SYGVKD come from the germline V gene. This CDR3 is CAISESRQVYGYTF. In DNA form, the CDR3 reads TGTGCCATCAGTGAATCACGACAGGTCTATGGCTACACCTTC.

The CDR3 DNA is TGCGCCAGCAGCTTGAGGGACACCGGGGAGCTGTTTTTT. Encoded protein: CASSLRDTGELFF. V gene TRBV5-1 combines with J gene TRBJ2-2; D gene unclear. V lost 1 base and J 3 bases, leaving 4 bases between the germline ends. Germline CDR1 reads SGHRS; CDR2 reads YFSETQ. CDR3 length: 13 residues.

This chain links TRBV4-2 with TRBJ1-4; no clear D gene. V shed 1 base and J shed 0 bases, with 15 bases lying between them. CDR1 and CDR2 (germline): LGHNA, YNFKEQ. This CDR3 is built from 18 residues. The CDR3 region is CASSQAGPVFATNEKLFF. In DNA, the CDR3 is TGTGCCAGCAGCCAAGCCGGGCCGGTATTTGCAACTAATGAAAAACTGTTTTTT.

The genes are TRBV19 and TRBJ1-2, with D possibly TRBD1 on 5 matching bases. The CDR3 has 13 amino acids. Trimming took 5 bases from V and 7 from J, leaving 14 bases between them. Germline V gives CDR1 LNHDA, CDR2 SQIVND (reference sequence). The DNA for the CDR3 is TGTGCCAGTAGTGTCGGGGGATCCGGTGGCTACACCTTC. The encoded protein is CASSVGGSGGYTF.

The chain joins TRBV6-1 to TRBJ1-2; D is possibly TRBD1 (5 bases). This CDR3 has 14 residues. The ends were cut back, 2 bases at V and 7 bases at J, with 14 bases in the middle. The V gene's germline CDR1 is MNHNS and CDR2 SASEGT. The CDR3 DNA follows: TGTGCCAGCAGTGAAAGCCACCAGGGAGGTGGCTACACCTTC. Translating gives CASSESHQGGGYTF.

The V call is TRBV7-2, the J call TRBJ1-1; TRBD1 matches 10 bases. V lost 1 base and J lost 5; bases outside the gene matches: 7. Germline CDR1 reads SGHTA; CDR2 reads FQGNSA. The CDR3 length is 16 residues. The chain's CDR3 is CASSLVGTGARTEAFF. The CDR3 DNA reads TGTGCCAGCAGCTTAGTAGGGACAGGGGCCCGAACTGAAGCTTTCTTT. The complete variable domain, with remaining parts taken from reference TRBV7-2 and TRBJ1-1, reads GAGVSQSPSNKVTEKGKDVELRCDPISGHTALYWYRQSLGQGLEFLIYFQGNSAPDKSGLPSDRFSAERTGGSVSTLTIQRTQQEDSAVYLCASSLVGTGARTEAFFGQGTRLTVV.

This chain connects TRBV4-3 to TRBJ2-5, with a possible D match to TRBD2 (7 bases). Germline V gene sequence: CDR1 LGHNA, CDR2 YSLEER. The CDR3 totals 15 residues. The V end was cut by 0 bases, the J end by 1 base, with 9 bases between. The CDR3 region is CASSQERGPQETQYF. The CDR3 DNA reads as TGCGCCAGCAGCCAAGAGCGGGGGCCCCAAGAGACCCAGTACTTC.

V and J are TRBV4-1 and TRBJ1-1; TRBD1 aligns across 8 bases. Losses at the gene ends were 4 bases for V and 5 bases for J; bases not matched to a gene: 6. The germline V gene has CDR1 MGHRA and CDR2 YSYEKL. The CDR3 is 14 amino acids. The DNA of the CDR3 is TGCGCCAGCAGCCCAGGGGGCGGGAGGACTGAAGCTTTCTTT. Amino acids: CASSPGGGRTEAFF.

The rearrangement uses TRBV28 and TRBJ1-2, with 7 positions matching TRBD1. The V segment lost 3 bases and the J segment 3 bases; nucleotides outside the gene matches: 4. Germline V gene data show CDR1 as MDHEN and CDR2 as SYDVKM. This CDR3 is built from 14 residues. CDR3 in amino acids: CASSLGTDYYGYTF. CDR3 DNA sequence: TGTGCCAGCAGTTTGGGGACAGATTACTATGGCTACACCTTC.

The DNA of the CDR3 is TGTGCCAGCAGTATCGCCAGGGTGCAGAACACTGAAGCTTTCTTT. It encodes CASSIARVQNTEAFF. The chain combines TRBV6-5 with TRBJ1-1; possible D gene TRBD1, 5 bases. Germline V gene data show CDR1 as MNHEY and CDR2 as SVGAGI. The CDR3 has 15 residues. The V end lost 5 bases, the J end lost 1 base, and 14 bases lay between the germline ends.

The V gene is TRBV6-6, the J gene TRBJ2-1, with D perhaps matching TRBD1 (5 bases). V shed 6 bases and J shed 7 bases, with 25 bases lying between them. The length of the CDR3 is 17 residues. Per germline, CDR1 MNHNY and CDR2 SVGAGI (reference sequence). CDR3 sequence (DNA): TGTGCCAGCAGCCGATACGACAGAAACGACGAGGAGAATGAGCAGTTCTTC. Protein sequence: CASSRYDRNDEENEQFF.

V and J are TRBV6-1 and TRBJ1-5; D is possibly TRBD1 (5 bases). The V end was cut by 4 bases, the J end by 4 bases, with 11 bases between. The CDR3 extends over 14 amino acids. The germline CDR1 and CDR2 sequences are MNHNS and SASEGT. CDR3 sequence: CASSVRGWNQPQHF. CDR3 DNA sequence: TGTGCCAGCAGTGTTAGGGGATGGAATCAGCCCCAGCATTTT.

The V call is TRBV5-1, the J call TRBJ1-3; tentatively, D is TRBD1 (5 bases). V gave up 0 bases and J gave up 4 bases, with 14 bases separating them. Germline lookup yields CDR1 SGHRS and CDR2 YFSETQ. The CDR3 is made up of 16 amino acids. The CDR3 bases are TGCGCCAGCAGCTTGGCGGGGCCCCTGAGAGGAAACACCATATATTTT. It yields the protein CASSLAGPLRGNTIYF.

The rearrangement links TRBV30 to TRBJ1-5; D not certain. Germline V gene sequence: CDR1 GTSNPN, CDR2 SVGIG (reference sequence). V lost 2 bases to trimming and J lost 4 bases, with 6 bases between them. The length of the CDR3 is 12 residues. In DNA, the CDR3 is TGTGCCTGGAGTCTTAGGAATCAGCCCCAGCATTTT. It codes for CAWSLRNQPQHF.

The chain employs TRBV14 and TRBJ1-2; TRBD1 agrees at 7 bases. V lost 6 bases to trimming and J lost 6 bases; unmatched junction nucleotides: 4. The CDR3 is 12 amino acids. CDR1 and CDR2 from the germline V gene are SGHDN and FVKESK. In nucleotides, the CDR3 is TGTGCCAGCAGGGACAGGCGGAATGGCTACACCTTC. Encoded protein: CASRDRRNGYTF. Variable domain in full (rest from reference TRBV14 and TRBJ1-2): EAGVTQFPSHSVIEKGQTVTLRCDPISGHDNLYWYRRVMGKEIKFLLHFVKESKQDESGMPNNRFLAERTGGTYSTLKVQPAELEDSGVYFCASRDRRNGYTFGSGTRLTVV.

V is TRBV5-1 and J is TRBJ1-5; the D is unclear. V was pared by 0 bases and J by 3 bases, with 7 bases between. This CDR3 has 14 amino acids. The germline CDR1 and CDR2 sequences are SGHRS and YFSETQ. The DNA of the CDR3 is TGCGCCAGCAGCTTGGAAGGCACCAATCAGCCCCAGCATTTT. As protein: CASSLEGTNQPQHF.

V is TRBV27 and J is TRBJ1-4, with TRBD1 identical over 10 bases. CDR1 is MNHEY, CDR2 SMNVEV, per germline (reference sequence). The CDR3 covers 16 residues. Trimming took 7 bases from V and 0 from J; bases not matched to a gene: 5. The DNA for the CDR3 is TGTGCCAGCAAGGGACAGGGGCCTACAACTAATGAAAAACTGTTTTTT. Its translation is CASKGQGPTTNEKLFF.

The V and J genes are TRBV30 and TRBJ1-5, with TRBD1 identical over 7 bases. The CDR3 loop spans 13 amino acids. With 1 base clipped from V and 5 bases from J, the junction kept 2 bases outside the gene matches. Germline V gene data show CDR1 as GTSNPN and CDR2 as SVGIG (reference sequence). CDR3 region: CAWSGQGYQPQHF. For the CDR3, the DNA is TGTGCCTGGAGTGGACAGGGATATCAGCCCCAGCATTTT.